This T cell receptor beta chain was recorded in a study of T cells in tuberculosis. Study conclusions and caveats: The TCR-beta difference was not significant; alpha differences partly reflected length.

The CDR3 covers 13 residues. Germline values: CDR1 SSHAT, CDR2 FNYEAQ (reference sequence). As concerns this clone: Its specificity is unknown. A junction end diverges from the germline sequence, so it may reflect a read error.

As to time point: new active TB diagnosis, blood taken before or within 7 days of starting treatment. TCRdb's table, derived via immunoSEQ multiplex PCR, lists solely in-frame clones and lacks some. Of about 49,000 clones listed, nearly 95% are singletons. Sequencing was performed on PBMCs, taken at tuberculosis diagnosis. The chain combines TRBV7-7 with TRBJ2-1; D is possibly TRBD1 (6 bases). This sequence originates from an adult with tuberculosis. The CDR3 spells CASSLTGDNEQFF. CDR3 sequence (DNA): TGTGCTAGCAGCTTGACAGGAGACAATGAGCAGTTCTTC.